This paragraph covers one T cell receptor beta chain sequence. As yet, its antigen is unknown. The repertoire was sequenced with immunoSEQ multiplex PCR; TCRdb's copy has only in-frame clones and lacks some. The data show about 130,000 clones, with over 85% seen just once and about 1.9% held by the top ten. This record belongs to a study of T cell responses to AZD1222 COVID-19 vaccine. Study-wide background: Combined were second doses at about 4 or about 12 weeks.

The study, taken as a whole, reports: Seropositive status at baseline applied to only five or six AZD1222 recipients.

With V trimmed by 4 bases and J by 2 bases, 6 bases remained unmatched. The CDR3 runs to 14 residues. Germline CDR1 GTSNPN, CDR2 SVGIG (reference sequence). The sequences come from peripheral blood, collected on day 0 of AZD1222 vaccination. This receptor was obtained from an adult in good health. V gene TRBV30 combines with J gene TRBJ2-7, with TRBD2 identical over 9 bases. DNA for the CDR3: TGTGCCTGGAAGGTGGCTAGCGGGACCTACGAGCAGTACTTC. Its translation is CAWKVASGTYEQYF.